The 31 T cell receptor beta chains in this list originate from one sample, sequenced in a study of cytomegalovirus exposure and HLA in healthy donors. With 60 Vbeta and 13 Jbeta primers, the PCR was carried out. Using immunoSEQ multiplex PCR, the repertoire was profiled, and TCRdb retains in-frame clones only, with some absent. There are approximately 160,000 clones in the sample; 65% to 85% occur only once, and 4.5% lies in the top ten. What was sequenced was PBMCs. Every receptor here comes from a woman in her forties or fifties in good health and CMV-seropositive.

The gene calls are TRBV11-2 and TRBJ1-1; tentatively, D is TRBD1 (6 bases). The CDR3 covers 17 residues. V was shortened by 2 bases and J by 3 bases, with 19 bases between the two germline ends. Germline V gives CDR1 SGHAT, CDR2 FQNNGV. CDR3: CASSLRQGFSGDTEAFF. For the CDR3, the DNA is TGTGCCAGCAGCTTAAGGCAGGGGTTTAGTGGAGACACTGAAGCTTTCTTT.

J is TRBJ1-5 and V is TRBV10-3, with D possibly matching TRBD1 (6 bases). The ends were cut back, 4 bases at V and 5 bases at J, with 9 bases in the middle. The CDR3 sequence is 13 residues long. CDR1 and CDR2 from the germline V gene are ENHRY and SYGVKD. CDR3 DNA sequence: TGTGCCATCAGTGGACAGGCTGATCAGCCCCAGCATTTT. This codes for CAISGQADQPQHF.

The chain has TRBV5-4 and TRBJ1-2, with D possibly being TRBD1 (5 bases). V was trimmed by 3 bases and J by 12 bases, leaving 18 bases between them. The germline gives CDR1 SGHNT, CDR2 YYREEE (reference sequence). The CDR3 spans 13 residues. The DNA for the CDR3 is TGTGCCAGCAGCTCCGACAGATGGGAGGTCCACACCTTC. Translation gives CASSSDRWEVHTF.

The CDR3 is CASSLGLNTDTQYF. CDR3 DNA: TGTGCCAGCAGCTTAGGACTCAACACAGATACGCAGTATTTT. The chain carries TRBV7-9 and TRBJ2-3, with D hard to call. CDR3 length equals 14 residues. V lost 1 base and J 2 bases, leaving 7 bases between the germline ends. Germline V gene sequence: CDR1 SEHNR, CDR2 FQNEAQ (reference sequence).

V usage is TRBV10-3 and J usage is TRBJ1-6, with a tentative D call TRBD1 (5 bases). Germline loops: CDR1 ENHRY, CDR2 SYGVKD. V lost 5 bases and J lost 6, with 14 bases in between. The CDR3 runs to 15 residues. The CDR3 sequence: CAISWEGTGNSPLHF. The CDR3 DNA sequence: TGTGCCATCAGTTGGGAGGGGACTGGTAATTCACCCCTCCACTTT.

The chain is built from TRBV12-1 and TRBJ2-7; the DNA was not compared with TRBD2, the D call given in the table. TRBV12-1 is a listed pseudogene. The CDR3 length is 12 residues. The CDR3 protein is CASSFPSYEQYF. CDR3 DNA: TGTGCCAGCAGCTTTCCGAGCTACGAGCAGTACTTC.

This chain joins TRBV7-2 and TRBJ1-2; 7 positions match TRBD1. The CDR3 is 16 amino acids. Germline V gene lookup returns CDR1 SGHTA and CDR2 FQGNSA. J lost 1 base, V lost 5 bases, and 10 bases had no gene match. CDR3 sequence: CASSPKGQIYNYGYTF. As DNA, the CDR3 is TGTGCCAGCAGCCCCAAGGGACAGATTTATAACTATGGCTACACCTTC.

The gene calls are TRBV6-6 and TRBJ1-1; D ambiguous. Germline CDR1 and CDR2: MNHNY and SVGAGI (reference sequence). The germline V and J ends were trimmed by 0 bases and 3 bases, with 8 bases remaining between them. This CDR3 is built from 14 residues. The CDR3 reads CASSYSPGYTEAFF. CDR3 in DNA: TGTGCCAGCAGTTACTCCCCAGGTTACACTGAAGCTTTCTTT.

The chain carries TRBV6-1 and TRBJ2-5; D not resolved. Trimming took off 6 bases at V and 5 bases at J, with 7 bases between the two ends. CDR3 size: 11 residues. From germline, CDR1 is MNHNS and CDR2 SASEGT. CDR3 nucleotide sequence: TGTGCCAGCAGATATCCTGAGACCCAGTACTTC. This gives the protein CASRYPETQYF.

The gene calls are TRBV7-3 and TRBJ2-7, with a weak D call TRBD2 (7 bases). The CDR3 consists of 15 residues. Germline assignment: CDR1 SGHTA and CDR2 FQGTGA. The V and J ends lost 2 bases and 3 bases respectively, with 14 bases between them. The CDR3 coding sequence is TGTGCCAGCAGCTTAGGGGGGGGCGCTATCTACGAGCAGTACTTC. This encodes CASSLGGGAIYEQYF.

The chain combines TRBV10-3 with TRBJ1-2; perhaps TRBD1 as D (5 bases). CDR1 and CDR2 from the germline V gene are ENHRY and SYGVKD. V was trimmed by 0 bases and J by 4 bases, leaving 18 bases between them. This CDR3 contains 17 residues. CDR3 coding DNA: TGTGCCATCAGTGAGTCGTCCAGGCTCTCAGGGTTCTATGGCTACACCTTC. As protein: CAISESSRLSGFYGYTF.

The chain combines TRBV6-1 with TRBJ2-7; TRBD2 might be the D (5 bases). Germline CDR1 is MNHNS and CDR2 is SASEGT. The germline V and J ends were trimmed by 7 bases and 5 bases, with 21 bases remaining between them. This CDR3 has 15 amino acids. CDR3 sequence (DNA): TGTGCCAGCACCCTATCTTCAGCCGGGATCCACGAGCAGTACTTC. It encodes CASTLSSAGIHEQYF.

This clone was observed a handful of times. V and J are TRBV11-2 and TRBJ2-5; 10 bases are a match to TRBD1. The CDR3 has 16 residues. Unmatched junction bases numbered 11, after V lost 3 bases and J lost 7 bases. Germline values: CDR1 SGHAT, CDR2 FQNNGV. The CDR3 nucleotides read TGTGCCAGCAGCTTTGTGGGGGGGACAGGGGAAGGGACCCAGTACTTC. This sequence encodes CASSFVGGTGEGTQYF.

This clone was found once. The V gene is TRBV14, the J gene TRBJ2-7; 9 nucleotides agree with TRBD1. CDR1 SGHDN and CDR2 FVKESK come from the germline V gene. This CDR3 contains 14 residues. J lost 6 bases, V lost 0 bases, and 3 bases had no gene match. This CDR3 is CASSQEWDRVEQYF. Written as DNA, the CDR3 is TGTGCCAGCAGCCAAGAGTGGGACAGGGTCGAGCAGTACTTC.

About this clone itself: Distinct nucleotide sequences in the sample also encode this CDR3. V usage is TRBV6-5 and J usage is TRBJ1-1; tentative D call: TRBD1 (6 bases). The CDR3 spans 13 residues. V shed 10 bases and J shed 0 bases, with 12 bases lying between them. Germline V gene lookup returns CDR1 MNHEY and CDR2 SVGAGI. CDR3 in amino acids: CATFGTMNTEAFF. The CDR3 nucleotides are TGTGCCACCTTTGGGACAATGAACACTGAAGCTTTCTTT.

The J gene is TRBJ2-1, the V gene TRBV29-1; D may be TRBD2 (5 bases). V was shortened by 4 bases and J by 8 bases, with 18 bases between the two germline ends. The CDR3 has 14 amino acids. CDR1 and CDR2 from the germline V gene are SQVTM and ANQGSEA. The CDR3 sequence: CSVVAGLVYYEQFF. The CDR3 DNA reads as TGCAGCGTTGTGGCCGGACTTGTATATTATGAGCAGTTCTTC.

V is TRBV7-9 and J is TRBJ1-2; 8 bases agree with TRBD1. The CDR3 extends over 16 amino acids. Germline V gene sequence: CDR1 SEHNR, CDR2 FQNEAQ (reference sequence). V shed 6 bases and J 4 bases; nucleotides not matched to a gene: 13. The CDR3 DNA reads TGTGCCAGCAGTTCGGTGGACAGGGAAGGGTTCTATGGCTACACCTTC. It codes for CASSSVDREGFYGYTF.

The gene calls are TRBV7-9 and TRBJ1-1; D is unresolved. This CDR3 contains 13 residues. V was trimmed by 4 bases and J by 1 base, leaving 7 bases between them. Germline loops: CDR1 SEHNR, CDR2 FQNEAQ (reference sequence). CDR3 nucleotides: TGTGCCAGCAGCTCGACTAAGAACACTGAAGCTTTCTTT. Amino acids: CASSSTKNTEAFF.

The V gene is TRBV7-8, the J gene TRBJ2-7; D is uncertain. Trimming stripped 4 bases from V and 3 bases from J, with 10 bases between. The CDR3 has 13 residues. CDR1 is SGHVS, CDR2 FQNEAQ, per germline. The CDR3 spells CASSYGDLYEQYF. The DNA for the CDR3 is TGTGCCAGCAGCTATGGAGATCTCTACGAGCAGTACTTC. Full variable domain (outside the CDR3, taken from reference TRBV7-8 and TRBJ2-7): GAGVSQSPRYKVAKRGQDVALRCDPISGHVSLFWYQQALGQGPEFLTYFQNEAQLDKSGLPSDRFFAERPEGSVSTLKIQRTQQEDSAVYLCASSYGDLYEQYFGPGTRLTVT.

J is TRBJ2-2 and V is TRBV5-6; 7 bases line up with TRBD1. CDR1 SGHDT and CDR2 YYEEEE come from the germline V gene. This CDR3 has 16 amino acids. V was pared by 2 bases and J by 0 bases, with 4 bases of the junction left unmatched. CDR3 sequence: CASSFIDRANTGELFF. Here the CDR3 DNA reads TGTGCCAGCAGCTTCATTGACAGGGCGAACACCGGGGAGCTGTTTTTT. Based on the CDR3 plus reference TRBV5-6 and TRBJ2-2, the full variable domain is DAGVTQSPTHLIKTRGQQVTLRCSPKSGHDTVSWYQQALGQGPQFIFQYYEEEERQRGNFPDRFSGHQFPNYSSELNVNALLLGDSALYLCASSFIDRANTGELFFGEGSRLTVL.

The chain combines TRBV27 with TRBJ2-7; D call uncertain. V lost 0 bases and J 2 bases, leaving 8 bases between the germline ends. This CDR3 is built from 14 residues. Germline CDR1 is MNHEY and CDR2 is SMNVEV (reference sequence). The CDR3 nucleotides read TGTGCCAGCAGTTTATCCTCCCCCCCCTACGAGCAGTACTTC. It codes for CASSLSSPPYEQYF.

CDR3 in DNA: TGTGCCAGCAGCTTATTCGGGAGAGGGCATGGCTACACCTTC. Amino acids: CASSLFGRGHGYTF. The V gene is TRBV11-2, the J gene TRBJ1-2, with D hard to call. Trimming shortened V by 2 bases and J by 6 bases, and 13 bases separated the two germline ends. Germline V lookup: CDR1 SGHAT, CDR2 FQNNGV. This CDR3 region has 14 residues.

With respect to this clone: Other DNA sequences in this specimen translate into the identical CDR3. The J gene is TRBJ1-1, the V gene TRBV19; maybe TRBD1 (5 bases). Germline V gene lookup returns CDR1 LNHDA and CDR2 SQIVND (reference sequence). The CDR3 loop spans 13 amino acids. V gave up 4 bases and J gave up 3 bases, with 9 bases separating them. The CDR3 DNA reads as TGTGCCAGTAGTACCACAGGAGACACTGAAGCTTTCTTT. The encoded protein is CASSTTGDTEAFF.

A single count supports this clone. The CDR3 DNA reads TGTGCCAGCACTACCGGCGGGGTCTCCTATAATTCACCCCTCCACTTT. The encoded protein is CASTTGGVSYNSPLHF. V usage is TRBV28 and J usage is TRBJ1-6; D gene ambiguous. CDR3 length: 16 residues. Germline V gene data show CDR1 as MDHEN and CDR2 as SYDVKM. V was shortened by 7 bases and J by 0 bases, with 13 bases between the two germline ends.

This clone was seen a single time. This chain joins TRBV7-2 and TRBJ1-1; 7 bases align to TRBD1. V trimming: 5 bases; J trimming: 4 bases; junction bases outside the gene matches: 7. Germline V gene lookup returns CDR1 SGHTA and CDR2 FQGNSA. This CDR3 is built from 14 residues. The CDR3 spells CASSLGGLVTEAFF. The CDR3 DNA is TGTGCCAGCAGCCTAGGGGGCTTGGTCACTGAAGCTTTCTTT.

The chain links TRBV30 to TRBJ1-1; TRBD1 is a possible D gene (6 bases). Germline CDR1 GTSNPN, CDR2 SVGIG (reference sequence). CDR3 length: 13 amino acids. Trimming took 0 bases from V and 3 from J, leaving 8 bases between them. The CDR3 DNA reads as TGTGCCTGGAGTGTGGGGGCTTACACTGAAGCTTTCTTT. Protein product: CAWSVGAYTEAFF.

The V call is TRBV9, the J call TRBJ2-7, with D perhaps TRBD2 (6 bases). This CDR3 has 15 residues. Trimming took 0 bases from V and 6 from J, leaving 16 bases between them. CDR1 and CDR2 from the germline V gene are SGDLS and YYNGEE. The CDR3 DNA sequence: TGTGCCAGCAGCGTAGAAGCGAGTGGGCGGGGCGAGCAGTACTTC. Its translation is CASSVEASGRGEQYF.

This CDR3 is CASSVVAGREQFF. In nucleotides, the CDR3 is TGTGCCAGCAGCGTAGTAGCGGGACGAGAGCAGTTCTTC. The chain links TRBV9 to TRBJ2-1; TRBD2 agrees at 8 bases. Germline assignment: CDR1 SGDLS and CDR2 YYNGEE. The CDR3 has 13 residues. Germline trimming cut 0 bases from V and 10 bases from J; bases unmatched to any gene: 3.

This clone was counted a single time. This rearrangement joins TRBV19 to TRBJ2-1; 10 bases fit TRBD1. Germline-derived CDR1 and CDR2 are LNHDA and SQIVND (reference sequence). V lost 1 base, J lost 4 bases, and 1 base stayed unmatched. CDR3 length: 15 residues. CDR3 nucleotide sequence: TGTGCCAGTAGTATAGGACAGGGGGCTTACAATGAGCAGTTCTTC. Its protein is CASSIGQGAYNEQFF.

The gene calls are TRBV5-4 and TRBJ2-1, with 10 bases matching TRBD2. CDR1 is SGHNT and CDR2 is YYREEE in the germline V gene (reference sequence). The CDR3 has 15 amino acids. V dropped 3 bases and J dropped 7; count of bases not matched to a gene: 7. The chain's CDR3 is CASSSRLAGKNEQFF. CDR3 bases: TGTGCCAGCAGCTCCCGACTAGCGGGTAAGAATGAGCAGTTCTTC.

The chain joins TRBV5-6 to TRBJ1-2; 7 bases agree with TRBD1. The CDR3 totals 17 residues. Germline values: CDR1 SGHDT, CDR2 YYEEEE. The trim removed 0 bases at V and 7 bases at J, leaving 15 bases unmatched. CDR3 DNA: TGTGCCAGCAGCTTGGGATTTTTCAGGGGGTTCCTTATTGGCTACACCTTC. Translating it yields CASSLGFFRGFLIGYTF. Variable domain in full (rest from reference TRBV5-6 and TRBJ1-2): DAGVTQSPTHLIKTRGQQVTLRCSPKSGHDTVSWYQQALGQGPQFIFQYYEEEERQRGNFPDRFSGHQFPNYSSELNVNALLLGDSALYLCASSLGFFRGFLIGYTFGSGTRLTVV.